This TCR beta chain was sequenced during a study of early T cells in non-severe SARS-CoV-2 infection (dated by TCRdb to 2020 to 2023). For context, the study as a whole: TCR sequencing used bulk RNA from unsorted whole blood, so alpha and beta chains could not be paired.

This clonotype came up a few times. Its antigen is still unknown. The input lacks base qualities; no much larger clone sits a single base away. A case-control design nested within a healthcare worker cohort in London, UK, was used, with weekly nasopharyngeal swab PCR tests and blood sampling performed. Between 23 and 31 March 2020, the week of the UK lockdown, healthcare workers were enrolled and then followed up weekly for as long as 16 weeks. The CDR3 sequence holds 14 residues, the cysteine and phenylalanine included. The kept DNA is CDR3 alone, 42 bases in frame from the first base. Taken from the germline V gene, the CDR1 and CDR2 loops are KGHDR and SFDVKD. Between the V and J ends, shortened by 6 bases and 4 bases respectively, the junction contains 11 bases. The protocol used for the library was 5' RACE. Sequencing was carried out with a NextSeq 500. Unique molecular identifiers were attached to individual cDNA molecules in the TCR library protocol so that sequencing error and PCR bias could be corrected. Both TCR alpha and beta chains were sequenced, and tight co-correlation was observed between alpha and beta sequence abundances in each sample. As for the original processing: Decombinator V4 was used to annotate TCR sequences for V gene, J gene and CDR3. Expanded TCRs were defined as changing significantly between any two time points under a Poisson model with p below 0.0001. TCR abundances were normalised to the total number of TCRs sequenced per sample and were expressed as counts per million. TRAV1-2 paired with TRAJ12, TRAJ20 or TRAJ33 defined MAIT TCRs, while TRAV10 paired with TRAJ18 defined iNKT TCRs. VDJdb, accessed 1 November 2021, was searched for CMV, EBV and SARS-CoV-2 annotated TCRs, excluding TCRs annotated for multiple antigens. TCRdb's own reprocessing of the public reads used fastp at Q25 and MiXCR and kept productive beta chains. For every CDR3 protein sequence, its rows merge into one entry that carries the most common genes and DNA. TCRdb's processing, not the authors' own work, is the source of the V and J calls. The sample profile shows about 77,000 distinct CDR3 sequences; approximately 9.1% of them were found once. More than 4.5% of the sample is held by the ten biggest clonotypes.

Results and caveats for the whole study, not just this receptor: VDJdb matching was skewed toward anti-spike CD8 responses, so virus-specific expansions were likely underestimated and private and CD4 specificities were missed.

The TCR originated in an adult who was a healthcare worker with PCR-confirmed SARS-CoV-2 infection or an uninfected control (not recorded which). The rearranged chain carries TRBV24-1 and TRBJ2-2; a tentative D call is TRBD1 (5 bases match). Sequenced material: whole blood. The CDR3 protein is CATSRQGSTGELFF. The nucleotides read TGTGCCACCAGTAGGCAGGGAAGCACCGGGGAGCTGTTTTTT.